This passage covers 18 T cell receptor beta chains from one sample sequenced in a study of shared clonotypes between healthy human individuals. As defined, naive CD8 cells were CD45RO-negative and positively selected for CCR7, with terminally differentiated effector memory CD45RA+ cells excluded. Profiling relied on immunoSEQ multiplex PCR, and the TCRdb table lists in-frame clones only, not all of them. The data contain about 2 million clones, about 95% of them seen just once; the ten biggest clones take up under 1.5%. Sequencing used naive CD8+ T cells sorted from blood. The receptors derive from a man aged 18 to 29 in good health.

In its sample, this clone was seen once. The chain carries TRBV30 and TRBJ2-7; a possible D gene is TRBD2 (5 bases). From germline, CDR1 is GTSNPN and CDR2 SVGIG (reference sequence). This CDR3 comprises 12 residues. The ends were cut back, 3 bases at V and 7 bases at J, with 13 bases in the middle. CDR3 nucleotide sequence: TGTGCCTGGAGCCTCAAAACGGGGGAGCAGTACTTC. It specifies CAWSLKTGEQYF.

This sequence joins TRBV4-1 and TRBJ2-3, with no clear D. The germline V gene encodes CDR1 MGHRA and CDR2 YSYEKL. The CDR3 spans 14 residues. V was pared by 0 bases and J by 2 bases, with 6 bases between. The CDR3 reads CASSQEGFTDTQYF. The CDR3 nucleotides read TGCGCCAGCAGCCAAGAGGGGTTCACAGATACGCAGTATTTT.

The chain recombines TRBV29-1 with TRBJ2-1; perhaps TRBD1 as D (6 bases). V shed 2 bases and J shed 5 bases, with 16 bases lying between them. The CDR3 is 15 amino acids. The germline gives CDR1 SQVTM, CDR2 ANQGSEA. CDR3 protein: CSVESRGLTHNEQFF. The CDR3 DNA is TGCAGCGTTGAATCCAGGGGCCTTACCCACAATGAGCAGTTCTTC.

This clone was detected only a few times. This may stem from a read error, because a much larger clone lies one nucleotide away. The chain couples TRBV7-2 to TRBJ2-7; no reliable D call. Deletions cut 5 bases from V and 0 bases from J, with 2 bases between. CDR1 is SGHTA and CDR2 is FQGNSA in the germline V gene. The CDR3 covers 11 residues. Written as DNA, the CDR3 is TGTGCCAGCAGCATCTCCTACGAGCAGTACTTC. Protein product: CASSISYEQYF.

This clone was observed once. V gene TRBV5-1 combines with J gene TRBJ1-1, with D unclear. Per germline, CDR1 SGHRS and CDR2 YFSETQ. Trimming cost V 2 bases and J 1 base, with 9 bases left between them. The CDR3 sequence is 14 residues long. CDR3 amino acids: CASSFRGGNTEAFF. CDR3 bases: TGCGCCAGCAGCTTTCGGGGTGGGAACACTGAAGCTTTCTTT. Full variable domain (remainder filled in from reference TRBV5-1 and TRBJ1-1): KAGVTQTPRYLIKTRGQQVTLSCSPISGHRSVSWYQQTPGQGLQFLFEYFSETQRNKGNFPGRFSGRQFSNSRSEMNVSTLELGDSALYLCASSFRGGNTEAFFGQGTRLTVV.

The chain combines TRBV2 with TRBJ1-1; D call uncertain. V gave up 6 bases and J gave up 1 base, with 15 bases separating them. The CDR3 runs to 15 residues. Germline values: CDR1 SNHLY, CDR2 FYNNEI. As DNA, the CDR3 is TGTGCCAGCAGCGAGGGCAGACTGTCGAACACTGAAGCTTTCTTT. This translates into CASSEGRLSNTEAFF.

This clone was recorded once. This chain uses TRBV7-2 with TRBJ2-7, with 8 bases lining up with TRBD2. The germline gives CDR1 SGHTA, CDR2 FQGNSA. This CDR3 contains 16 residues. Trimming removed 5 bases from V and 5 bases from J; junction bases left unmatched: 14. The chain's CDR3 is CASSTMGREDIHEQYF. In DNA, the CDR3 is TGTGCCAGCAGCACGATGGGGCGGGAGGACATCCACGAGCAGTACTTC.

The V and J genes are TRBV7-9 and TRBJ2-2; the match to TRBD2 covers 10 bases. The CDR3 consists of 14 residues. Trimming took 6 bases from V and 5 from J; bases not matched to a gene: 3. Germline values: CDR1 SEHNR, CDR2 FQNEAQ (reference sequence). The CDR3, as DNA: TGTGCCAGCAGGGGGGGACTAGCGACCGGGGAGCTGTTTTTT. It encodes CASRGGLATGELFF.

In its sample, this clone was seen once. This rearrangement joins TRBV13 to TRBJ2-7; 9 bases fit TRBD2. CDR3 length equals 15 residues. Losses at the gene ends were 5 bases for V and 4 bases for J; bases not matched to a gene: 9. The V gene's germline CDR1 is PRHDT and CDR2 FYEKMQ (reference sequence). The CDR3 here is CASSRLAELPYEQYF. CDR3 sequence (DNA): TGTGCCAGCAGCAGACTAGCGGAGCTCCCTTACGAGCAGTACTTC.

This clone occurred a few times. Other DNA sequences from this sample encode an identical CDR3 as well. The chain has TRBV7-9 and TRBJ2-1; 8 nucleotides agree with TRBD1. The ends lost 5 bases at V and 4 bases at J; junction bases unmatched: 7. The CDR3 is made up of 15 amino acids. CDR1 is SEHNR and CDR2 is FQNEAQ in the germline V gene (reference sequence). DNA for the CDR3: TGTGCCAGCAGCCCACGACAGGGGATTTACAATGAGCAGTTCTTC. It specifies CASSPRQGIYNEQFF.

The rearrangement joins TRBV15 to TRBJ2-1, with D perhaps given as TRBD1 or TRBD2 (5 bases each). The CDR3 consists of 17 residues. The V end was cut by 0 bases, the J end by 8 bases, with 20 bases between. CDR1 and CDR2 (germline): LNHNV, YYDKDF (reference sequence). CDR3 region: CATSRDGGGEGLDEQFF. CDR3 DNA: TGTGCCACCAGCAGAGATGGTGGGGGTGAGGGCCTGGATGAGCAGTTCTTC. The entire variable domain, with the rest obtained from reference TRBV15 and TRBJ2-1, is as follows: DAMVIQNPRYQVTQFGKPVTLSCSQTLNHNVMYWYQQKSSQAPKLLFHYYDKDFNNEADTPDNFQSRRPNTSFCFLDIRSPGLGDTAMYLCATSRDGGGEGLDEQFFGPGTRLTVL.

V and J are TRBV5-6 and TRBJ2-7, with D possibly being TRBD2 (6 bases). V was pared by 3 bases and J by 4 bases, with 14 bases between. The germline V gene has CDR1 SGHDT and CDR2 YYEEEE. The CDR3 loop spans 14 amino acids. Written as DNA, the CDR3 is TGTGCCAGCAGCTGGGGGACTGGAGAGTACGAGCAGTACTTC. Encoded protein: CASSWGTGEYEQYF.

V gene TRBV5-6 combines with J gene TRBJ1-4, with 8 positions matching TRBD1. The CDR3 extends over 16 amino acids. Germline V gene lookup returns CDR1 SGHDT and CDR2 YYEEEE. After removal of 2 bases from V and 8 bases from J, the junction contained 11 bases not matched to a gene. This CDR3 reads CASSLGGQGLNEKLFF. The CDR3 region has the DNA TGTGCCAGCAGCTTAGGTGGACAGGGTTTGAACGAAAAACTGTTTTTT.

The genes are TRBV19 and TRBJ2-3; tentative D call: TRBD1 (6 bases). CDR1 and CDR2 (germline): LNHDA, SQIVND (reference sequence). V was shortened by 5 bases and J by 1 base, with 13 bases between the two germline ends. This CDR3 region has 15 residues. The CDR3 DNA reads as TGTGCCAGTAGTTTCGGACCAGGGGGCACAGATACGCAGTATTTT. Translation: CASSFGPGGTDTQYF. The whole variable domain, filled in from reference TRBV19 and TRBJ2-3, reads DGGITQSPKYLFRKEGQNVTLSCEQNLNHDAMYWYRQDPGQGLRLIYYSQIVNDFQKGDIAEGYSVSREKKESFPLTVTSAQKNPTAFYLCASSFGPGGTDTQYFGPGTRLTVL.

V is TRBV19 and J is TRBJ2-7, with 10 bases lining up with TRBD2. Germline loops: CDR1 LNHDA, CDR2 SQIVND (reference sequence). The CDR3 has 14 residues. The trim removed 2 bases at V and 5 bases at J, leaving 3 bases unmatched. The CDR3 sequence is CASSITSGTDEQYF. CDR3 in DNA: TGTGCCAGTAGTATAACTAGCGGGACAGACGAGCAGTACTTC.

This chain uses TRBV7-9 with TRBJ2-2, with D hard to call. CDR3 length equals 15 residues. Deletions cut 5 bases from V and 7 bases from J, with 17 bases between. Germline CDR1 is SEHNR and CDR2 is FQNEAQ (reference sequence). In DNA form, the CDR3 reads TGTGCCAGCAGCCCTGGGCACAGTGGGATCGGGGAGCTGTTTTTT. Amino acids: CASSPGHSGIGELFF.

The rearrangement links TRBV19 to TRBJ1-2, with D possibly matching TRBD1 (6 bases). Deletions cut 7 bases from V and 2 bases from J, with 20 bases between. Germline assignment: CDR1 LNHDA and CDR2 SQIVND (reference sequence). The CDR3 length is 16 residues. The CDR3 region is CASTRAGRDKNYGYTF. The CDR3 DNA sequence: TGTGCCAGTACACGCGCTGGTCGGGACAAGAACTATGGCTACACCTTC.

V usage is TRBV4-1 and J usage is TRBJ2-7; no reliable D call. CDR3 length: 14 residues. V shed 0 bases and J shed 2 bases, with 8 bases lying between them. Germline V gene data show CDR1 as MGHRA and CDR2 as YSYEKL. The CDR3 sequence: CASSQDRPPYEQYF. The CDR3 DNA sequence: TGCGCCAGCAGCCAAGATCGGCCCCCCTACGAGCAGTACTTC.